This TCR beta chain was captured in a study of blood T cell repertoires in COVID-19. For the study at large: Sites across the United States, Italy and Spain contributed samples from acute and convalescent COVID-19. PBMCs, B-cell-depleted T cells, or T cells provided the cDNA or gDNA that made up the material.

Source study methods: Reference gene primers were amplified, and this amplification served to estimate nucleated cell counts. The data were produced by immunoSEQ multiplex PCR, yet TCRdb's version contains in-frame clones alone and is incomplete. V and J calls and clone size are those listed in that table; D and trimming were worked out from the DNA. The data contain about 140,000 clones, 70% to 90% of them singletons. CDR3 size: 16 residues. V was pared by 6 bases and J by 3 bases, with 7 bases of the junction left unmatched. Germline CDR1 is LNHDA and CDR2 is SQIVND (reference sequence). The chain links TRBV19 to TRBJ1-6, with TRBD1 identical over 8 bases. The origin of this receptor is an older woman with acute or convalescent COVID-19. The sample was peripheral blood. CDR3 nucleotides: TGTGCCAGTAGCCAGGGACAGGACATCTATAATTCACCCCTCCACTTT. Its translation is CASSQGQDIYNSPLHF.